These 22 T cell receptor beta chains were all obtained from the same sample, sequenced in a study of T cells in Graves' hyperthyroidism and ophthalmopathy. What was amplified from RNA transcripts were TCR beta CDR3 regions. The HTBI primer set served for first-round RT-PCR of the TCR CDR3. TCRdb used MiXCR to reprocess the multiplex PCR reads, holding one entry per CDR3 protein. The sample yields around 280,000 distinct CDR3 sequences, about 14% seen once. Source material: blood. The source of these receptors is a woman aged 25-40 years with Graves' hyperthyroidism that later progressed to Graves' ophthalmopathy.

This clonotype was seen ten or more times. The chain is built from TRBV18 and TRBJ1-1; D gene uncertain. V dropped 2 bases and J dropped 3 bases, with 4 bases sitting between them. The CDR3 extends over 12 amino acids. From germline, CDR1 is KGHSH and CDR2 LQKENI. The CDR3 spells CASSPIDTEAFF. For the CDR3, the DNA is TGTGCCAGCTCACCAATAGACACTGAAGCTTTCTTT.

This clonotype was detected a few times. V is TRBV20-1 and J is TRBJ1-4; 8 bases align to TRBD1. V trimming: 3 bases; J trimming: 5 bases; junction bases outside the gene matches: 8. Germline V gene sequence: CDR1 DFQATT, CDR2 SNEGSKA (reference sequence). There are 15 residues in the CDR3. Here the CDR3 DNA reads TGCAGTGCTAGCCCATACAGGGGGAGAAATGAAAAACTGTTTTTT. Its translation is CSASPYRGRNEKLFF.

This clonotype was detected many times. This rearrangement joins TRBV29-1 to TRBJ2-7; 7 bases line up with TRBD1. Germline assignment: CDR1 SQVTM and CDR2 ANQGSEA. CDR3 size: 14 residues. V was clipped by 6 bases and J by 0 bases; unmatched bases: 8. CDR3 residues: CSVTSDRASYEQYF. Written as DNA, the CDR3 is TGCAGCGTAACCTCTGACAGGGCCTCCTACGAGCAGTACTTC.

The sample holds many counts of this clonotype. The chain employs TRBV28 and TRBJ2-6; no definite D call. The V end lost 2 bases, the J end lost 0 bases, and 8 bases lay between the germline ends. CDR1 is MDHEN and CDR2 is SYDVKM in the germline V gene. CDR3 length equals 16 residues. CDR3: CASSLVLGSGANVLTF. In nucleotides, the CDR3 is TGTGCCAGCAGTTTAGTTTTGGGCTCTGGGGCCAACGTCCTGACTTTC.

This clonotype has ten or more counts. V gene TRBV19 combines with J gene TRBJ2-1, with TRBD2 matching 9 bases. The CDR3 runs 18 residues. The V gene end was trimmed by 3 bases and the J gene end by 4 bases; junction bases not matched to a gene: 13. Germline assignment: CDR1 LNHDA and CDR2 SQIVND (reference sequence). The CDR3 region is CASSMSSRREGRYNEQFF. The CDR3 DNA follows: TGTGCCAGTAGTATGTCGTCGAGGCGGGAGGGCCGATACAATGAGCAGTTCTTC.

This clonotype was counted ten times or more. The V and J genes are TRBV20-1 and TRBJ2-1; TRBD2 aligns across 9 bases. The CDR3 totals 15 residues. Germline V gene data show CDR1 as DFQATT and CDR2 as SNEGSKA (reference sequence). J gave up 3 bases and V 4 bases, and 7 bases lay outside the gene matches. The CDR3: CSATQTSGIYNEQFF. CDR3 DNA sequence: TGCAGTGCTACCCAGACTAGCGGAATCTACAATGAGCAGTTCTTC.

The rearrangement links TRBV27 to TRBJ2-2; D remains ambiguous. CDR1 and CDR2 from the germline V gene are MNHEY and SMNVEV (reference sequence). V was clipped by 1 base and J by 6 bases, with 15 bases between them. The CDR3 covers 16 residues. The DNA of the CDR3 is TGTGCCAGCAGTTTATTTGCGGCAGGAGACCCCGGGGAGCTGTTTTTT. This gives the protein CASSLFAAGDPGELFF.

The genes are TRBV6-2 or TRBV6-3 and TRBJ2-3; D is possibly TRBD2 (6 bases). The germline V and J ends were trimmed by 6 bases and 8 bases, with 24 bases remaining between them. The CDR3 has 16 residues. Germline V gene lookup returns CDR1 MNHEY and CDR2 SVGEGT. CDR3 sequence (DNA): TGTGCCAGCAGACCGACCGATGGGGGGAGAAGGTTTACGCAGTATTTT. The encoded protein is CASRPTDGGRRFTQYF.

J is TRBJ1-5 and V is TRBV28; D is unresolved. This CDR3 is 14 amino acids long. Germline values: CDR1 MDHEN, CDR2 SYDVKM. Trimming left V 6 bases short and J 2 bases short, with 11 bases between. The CDR3 sequence: CASRTQYGNQPQHF. The CDR3 coding sequence is TGTGCCAGCAGGACTCAATACGGCAATCAGCCCCAGCATTTT.

This clonotype was counted at least ten times. The genes are TRBV10-3 and TRBJ2-1, with TRBD1 matching over 8 bases. The CDR3 is made up of 17 amino acids. The germline V gene encodes CDR1 ENHRY and CDR2 SYGVKD. The junction had 16 bases not matched to a gene; V was cut back by 6 bases and J by 6 bases. The CDR3 protein is CAISPEQGGAYSNEQFF. As DNA, the CDR3 is TGTGCCATCAGCCCAGAACAGGGGGGCGCATATAGCAATGAGCAGTTCTTC.

In this sample, this clonotype turned up a few times. The chain carries TRBV18 and TRBJ2-2; no definite D call. The V and J ends lost 2 bases and 3 bases respectively, with 7 bases between them. This CDR3 comprises 14 residues. Looked up from germline, CDR1 is KGHSH and CDR2 is LQKENI. CDR3 region: CASSPIRDTGELFF. CDR3 bases: TGTGCCAGCTCACCAATCCGCGACACCGGGGAGCTGTTTTTT.

In its sample, this clonotype was seen many times. The chain joins TRBV18 to TRBJ2-5, with D hard to call. The germline gives CDR1 KGHSH, CDR2 LQKENI. The CDR3 has 15 amino acids. Trimming stripped 6 bases from V and 1 base from J, with 15 bases between. The CDR3 is CASSARPNSQETQYF. The CDR3 nucleotides are TGTGCCAGCTCCGCTCGGCCCAACAGCCAAGAGACCCAGTACTTC.

The chain is built from TRBV4-3 and TRBJ2-2; TRBD1 matches 7 bases. CDR3 length equals 14 residues. CDR1 LGHNA and CDR2 YSLEER come from the germline V gene. With 4 bases clipped from V and 6 bases from J, the junction kept 5 bases outside the gene matches. The CDR3 sequence: CASSPATGSGELFF. DNA of the CDR3: TGCGCCAGCAGCCCAGCGACAGGGTCCGGGGAGCTGTTTTTT.

This clonotype showed up just a few times. The DNA of the CDR3 is TGTGCCAGCAGACCCGTCGAGGGCCTGGGGACCCAGTACTTC. This translates into CASRPVEGLGTQYF. This sequence joins TRBV6-1 and TRBJ2-5; a possible D gene is TRBD2 (5 bases). V lost 6 bases and J lost 7, with 18 bases in between. From germline, CDR1 is MNHNS and CDR2 SASEGT. This CDR3 has 14 amino acids.

This clonotype turned up a few times. V is TRBV19 and J is TRBJ2-4; D gene uncertain. V was trimmed by 4 bases and J by 5 bases, leaving 12 bases between them. The germline V gene has CDR1 LNHDA and CDR2 SQIVND (reference sequence). This CDR3 region has 14 residues. CDR3 in amino acids: CASSRQNGQNIQYF. The CDR3 bases are TGTGCCAGTAGTAGACAAAACGGACAAAACATTCAGTACTTC. Full variable domain (outside the CDR3, taken from reference TRBV19 and TRBJ2-4): DGGITQSPKYLFRKEGQNVTLSCEQNLNHDAMYWYRQDPGQGLRLIYYSQIVNDFQKGDIAEGYSVSREKKESFPLTVTSAQKNPTAFYLCASSRQNGQNIQYFGAGTRLSVL.

The chain uses TRBV4-1 and TRBJ2-3; no definite D call. Trimming took off 0 bases at V and 0 bases at J, with 13 bases between the two ends. The CDR3 covers 17 residues. Germline CDR1 and CDR2: MGHRA and YSYEKL. The DNA of the CDR3 is TGCGCCAGCAGCCAAGAGGTCTCCGGGTTGAGCACAGATACGCAGTATTTT. Amino acids: CASSQEVSGLSTDTQYF.

This CDR3 is CASSETSGSGYADTQYF. DNA for the CDR3: TGTGCCAGCAGCGAGACTAGCGGGAGTGGGTATGCAGATACGCAGTATTTT. This rearrangement joins TRBV7-2 to TRBJ2-3; 12 bases are shared with TRBD2. From germline, CDR1 is SGHTA and CDR2 FQGNSA. This CDR3 is built from 17 residues. Trimming took 5 bases from V and 4 from J; bases not matched to a gene: 10.

This clonotype was seen ten or more times. The chain has TRBV14 and TRBJ2-3; 11 bases fit TRBD2. CDR1 and CDR2 (germline): SGHDN, FVKESK. The V gene end was trimmed by 5 bases and the J gene end by 8 bases; junction bases not matched to a gene: 6. This CDR3 has 14 amino acids. The CDR3 loop is CASSELAGGATQYF. The CDR3 coding sequence is TGTGCCAGCAGCGAGCTAGCGGGAGGTGCTACGCAGTATTTT.

Comment on this clonotype: Compared with germline, one end of the junction differs, possibly owing to a read error. The V and J genes are TRBV7-2 and TRBJ2-7; 8 positions match TRBD2. This CDR3 has 15 residues. Germline V gene data show CDR1 as SGHTA and CDR2 as FQGNSA. The CDR3 bases are TGCGCCAGCAGCAGCCCGGGGAGCGGGAGCTACGAGCAGTACTTC. It is translated as CASSSPGSGSYEQYF. Full variable domain (remainder filled in from reference TRBV7-2 and TRBJ2-7): GAGVSQSPSNKVTEKGKDVELRCDPISGHTALYWYRQSLGQGLEFLIYFQGNSAPDKSGLPSDRFSAERTGGSVSTLTIQRTQQEDSAVYLCASSSPGSGSYEQYFGPGTRLTVT.

This clonotype was recorded at least ten times. CDR3 coding DNA: TGCAGCGTTGAAGCGGGAGGTCGATACGAGCAGTACTTC. Its protein is CSVEAGGRYEQYF. V is TRBV29-1 and J is TRBJ2-7; 7 nucleotides align to TRBD2. Germline CDR1 reads SQVTM; CDR2 reads ANQGSEA. This CDR3 is built from 13 residues. The V gene end was trimmed by 1 base and the J gene end by 4 bases; junction bases not matched to a gene: 4.

This clonotype has a count of ten or more. The chain employs TRBV7-2 and TRBJ2-7, with 11 bases fitting TRBD2. The CDR3 is made up of 16 amino acids. Per the germline V gene, CDR1 is SGHTA and CDR2 is FQGNSA. The V and J ends lost 6 bases and 0 bases, in that order; junction bases with no gene match: 7. CDR3 sequence reads: CASREGLAGPSYEQYF. Here the CDR3 DNA reads TGTGCCAGCAGGGAAGGACTAGCGGGTCCCTCCTACGAGCAGTACTTC.

This clonotype was seen repeatedly, ten times or more. The rearrangement uses TRBV7-6 and TRBJ2-1; D assignment may be TRBD1 or TRBD2 (5 bases each). Germline V lookup: CDR1 SGHVS, CDR2 FNYEAQ. The V end lost 5 bases, the J end lost 6 bases, and 17 bases lay between the germline ends. The CDR3 spans 15 residues. The CDR3 protein is CASSPWQGPGNEQFF. CDR3 bases: TGTGCCAGCAGCCCATGGCAGGGACCCGGCAATGAGCAGTTCTTC.